The 3 T cell receptor beta chains reported below all come from one sample, sequenced in a study of blood T cell repertoires in COVID-19. This table comes from immunoSEQ multiplex PCR, and its TCRdb copy is limited to in-frame clones, with some not included. The data hold 200,000 to 250,000 clones, with roughly 80% observed a single time. Sequencing was done on a sample of peripheral blood. Receptors originate from a woman aged 70-85 years with acute or convalescent COVID-19.

The V gene is TRBV5-1, the J gene TRBJ2-1; D is undetermined. The CDR3 has 11 residues. The V and J ends lost 2 bases and 6 bases respectively, with 3 bases between them. Per germline, CDR1 SGHRS and CDR2 YFSETQ. The CDR3 DNA sequence: TGCGCCAGCAGCTTACTCAATGAGCAGTTCTTC. It yields the protein CASSLLNEQFF.

V is TRBV6-5 and J is TRBJ1-1; D might be TRBD1 (6 bases). The CDR3 covers 14 residues. Trimming left V 8 bases short and J 3 bases short, with 16 bases between. Germline values: CDR1 MNHEY, CDR2 SVGAGI. The CDR3 DNA is TGTGCCAGCGCACAAGACAGGCTTCACACTGAAGCTTTCTTT. It translates to CASAQDRLHTEAFF.

The chain recombines TRBV7-2 with TRBJ1-5; 8 nucleotides agree with TRBD1. Germline V gene sequence: CDR1 SGHTA, CDR2 FQGNSA. The V gene end was trimmed by 4 bases and the J gene end by 3 bases; junction bases not matched to a gene: 8. CDR3 length: 16 residues. The CDR3 protein is CASSSRTGLNNQPQHF. CDR3 coding DNA: TGTGCCAGCAGCTCCAGGACAGGGTTGAACAATCAGCCCCAGCATTTT.